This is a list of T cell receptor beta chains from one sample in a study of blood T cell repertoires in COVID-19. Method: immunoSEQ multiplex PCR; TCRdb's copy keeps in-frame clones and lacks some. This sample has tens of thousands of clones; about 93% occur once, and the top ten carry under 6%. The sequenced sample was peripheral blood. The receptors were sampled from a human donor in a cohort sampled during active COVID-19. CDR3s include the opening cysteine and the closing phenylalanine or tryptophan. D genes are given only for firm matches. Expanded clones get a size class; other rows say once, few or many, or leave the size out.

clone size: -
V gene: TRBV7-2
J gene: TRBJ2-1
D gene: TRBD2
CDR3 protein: CASSPTLAGDYNEQFF
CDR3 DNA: TGTGCCAGCAGCCCCACACTAGCGGGCGACTACAATGAGCAGTTCTTC

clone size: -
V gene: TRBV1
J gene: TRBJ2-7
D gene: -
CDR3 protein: CTSSLHLWREQYF
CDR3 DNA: TGCACCAGCAGCCTACATCTCTGGAGGGAGCAGTACTTC

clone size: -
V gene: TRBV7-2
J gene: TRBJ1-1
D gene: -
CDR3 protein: CASSPRGGVMNTEAFF
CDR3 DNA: TGTGCCAGCAGCCCTAGGGGGGGAGTAATGAACACTGAAGCTTTCTTT

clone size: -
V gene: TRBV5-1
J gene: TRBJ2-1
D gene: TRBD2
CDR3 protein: CASSYDKKTSGGADEQFF
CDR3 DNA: TGCGCCAGCAGCTACGACAAAAAAACTAGCGGGGGGGCTGATGAGCAGTTCTTC

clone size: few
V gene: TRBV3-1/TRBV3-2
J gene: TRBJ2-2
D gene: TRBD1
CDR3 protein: CASSRQGSTGELFF
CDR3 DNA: TGTGCCAGCAGCCGACAGGGTTCCACCGGGGAGCTGTTTTTT

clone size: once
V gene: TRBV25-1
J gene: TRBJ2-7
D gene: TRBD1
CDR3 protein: CASSAAGTGAYEQYF
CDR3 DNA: TGTGCCAGCAGTGCAGCCGGGACAGGGGCCTACGAGCAGTACTTC

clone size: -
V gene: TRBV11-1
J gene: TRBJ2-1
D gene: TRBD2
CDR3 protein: CASRLGSGGVNEQFF
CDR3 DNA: TGTGCCAGCAGACTAGGGAGCGGGGGAGTCAATGAGCAGTTCTTC

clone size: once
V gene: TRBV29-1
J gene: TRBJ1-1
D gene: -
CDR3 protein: CSVEGQLNTEAFF
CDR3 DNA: TGCAGCGTTGAAGGACAGTTGAACACTGAAGCTTTCTTT

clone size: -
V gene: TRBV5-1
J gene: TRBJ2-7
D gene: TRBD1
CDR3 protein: CASRVGTDYEQYF
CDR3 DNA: TGCGCCAGCAGGGTGGGGACAGACTACGAGCAGTACTTC

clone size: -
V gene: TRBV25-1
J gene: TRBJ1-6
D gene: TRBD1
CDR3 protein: CASSNDRDVPLHF
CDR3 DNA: TGTGCCAGCAGTAACGACAGGGACGTACCCCTCCACTTT

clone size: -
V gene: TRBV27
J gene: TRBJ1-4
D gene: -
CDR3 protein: CASSLAGANNEKLFF
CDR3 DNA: TGTGCCAGCAGTCTCGCGGGGGCTAATAATGAAAAACTGTTTTTT

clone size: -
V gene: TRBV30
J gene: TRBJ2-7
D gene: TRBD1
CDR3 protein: CAWSVLLGTGTGEQYF
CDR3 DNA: TGTGCCTGGAGTGTACTTCTCGGGACAGGGACGGGGGAGCAGTACTTC

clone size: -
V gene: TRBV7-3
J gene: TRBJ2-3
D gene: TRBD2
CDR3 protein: CASSPYGWRASGGTDTQYF
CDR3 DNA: TGTGCCAGCAGCCCCTATGGGTGGAGGGCTAGCGGAGGCACAGATACGCAGTATTTT